Listed here are 27 T cell receptor beta chains from one sample, sequenced in a study of technical replicates of blood from a few donors. Assay used: immunoSEQ multiplex PCR; TCRdb lists only in-frame clones, some missing. The table includes 62,000 or so clones, about 87% detected once. The sample was PBMCs. Receptor source: a human donor in good health. Some clones in this sample may be carry-over from other donors' samples.

The rearrangement joins TRBV11-3 to TRBJ1-2; no clear D. Trimming shortened V by 7 bases and J by 0 bases, and 9 bases separated the two germline ends. Germline V gene lookup returns CDR1 SGHNT and CDR2 YENEEA. The length of the CDR3 is 13 residues. CDR3 bases: TGTGCCAGCATGGGCAGGACTAACTATGGCTACACCTTC. Residues: CASMGRTNYGYTF.

The chain recombines TRBV5-1 with TRBJ2-1, with TRBD1 identical over 8 bases. V dropped 0 bases and J dropped 5; count of bases not matched to a gene: 7. Germline V gene data show CDR1 as SGHRS and CDR2 as YFSETQ. CDR3 length: 16 amino acids. The CDR3 DNA reads as TGCGCCAGCAGCTTGGGGGTAGGACAGGGAAACAATGAGCAGTTCTTC. This gives the protein CASSLGVGQGNNEQFF.

This clone was recorded only once. The V and J genes are TRBV7-9 and TRBJ2-4, with TRBD2 matching over 12 bases. Germline CDR1 and CDR2: SEHNR and FQNEAQ (reference sequence). V was clipped by 5 bases and J by 3 bases; unmatched bases: 5. The CDR3 is 16 amino acids. The CDR3 bases are TGTGCCAGCAGCCCACTAGCGGGAGGAAGCAAAAACATTCAGTACTTC. It encodes CASSPLAGGSKNIQYF.

The chain joins TRBV13 to TRBJ1-6, with D possibly matching TRBD1 (5 bases). From germline, CDR1 is PRHDT and CDR2 FYEKMQ (reference sequence). The length of the CDR3 is 13 residues. Trimming took 3 bases from V and 7 from J, leaving 7 bases between them. For the CDR3, the DNA is TGTGCCAGCAGCTTGGGGCGGAATTCACCCCTCCACTTT. The encoded protein is CASSLGRNSPLHF.

V and J are TRBV5-4 and TRBJ1-4, with D maybe TRBD1 (5 bases). Trimming removed 5 bases from V and 4 bases from J, with 15 bases in between. This CDR3 is built from 15 residues. Per the germline V gene, CDR1 is SGHNT and CDR2 is YYREEE (reference sequence). The CDR3 sequence is CASRAGGSVNEKLFF. The DNA of the CDR3 is TGTGCCAGCAGAGCTGGGGGGTCGGTTAATGAAAAACTGTTTTTT.

The rearrangement links TRBV2 to TRBJ2-7, with 8 bases fitting TRBD1. There are 16 residues in the CDR3. From germline, CDR1 is SNHLY and CDR2 FYNNEI. Trimming at V came to 2 bases and at J to 3 bases, leaving 9 bases not matched to a gene. CDR3 amino acids: CASSEQGQGASYEQYF. In DNA form, the CDR3 reads TGTGCCAGCAGTGAACAGGGGCAGGGGGCAAGCTACGAGCAGTACTTC.

The J gene is TRBJ1-1, the V gene TRBV5-1, with TRBD1 identical over 7 bases. The germline V gene encodes CDR1 SGHRS and CDR2 YFSETQ. CDR3 length equals 15 residues. Unmatched junction bases numbered 7, after V lost 0 bases and J lost 5 bases. CDR3 nucleotides: TGCGCCAGCAGCTTGGGGTGGGGCAGGGGGACTGAAGCTTTCTTT. This translates into CASSLGWGRGTEAFF.

The CDR3 bases are TGTGCCACCAGCACCTTCTACAGGGGCAATCAGCCCCAGCATTTT. It translates to CATSTFYRGNQPQHF. J is TRBJ1-5 and V is TRBV15; D possibly corresponds to TRBD1 (6 bases). V was pared by 4 bases and J by 2 bases, with 12 bases between. There are 15 residues in the CDR3. Germline loops: CDR1 LNHNV, CDR2 YYDKDF (reference sequence).

The chain joins TRBV11-2 to TRBJ2-2, with 9 bases that match TRBD2. V shed 2 bases, J shed 3 bases, and the junction held 7 bases outside the gene matches. The CDR3 runs 17 residues. Per germline, CDR1 SGHAT and CDR2 FQNNGV. As DNA, the CDR3 is TGTGCCAGCAGCTTATTAGCGGGAGTCCCCGACACCGGGGAGCTGTTTTTT. It encodes CASSLLAGVPDTGELFF. The complete variable domain, with remaining parts taken from reference TRBV11-2 and TRBJ2-2, reads EAGVAQSPRYKIIEKRQSVAFWCNPISGHATLYWYQQILGQGPKLLIQFQNNGVVDDSQLPKDRFSAERLKGVDSTLKIQPAKLEDSAVYLCASSLLAGVPDTGELFFGEGSRLTVL.

CDR3 DNA sequence: TGCAGTGCTCAGGCGGGCTACGAGCAGTACTTC. This gives the protein CSAQAGYEQYF. The chain combines TRBV20-1 with TRBJ2-7; D perhaps matches TRBD2 (5 bases). V shed 5 bases and J shed 3 bases, with 8 bases lying between them. Per germline, CDR1 DFQATT and CDR2 SNEGSKA (reference sequence). CDR3 length: 11 residues.

This chain connects TRBV5-1 to TRBJ2-3; 10 bases agree with TRBD1. The CDR3 totals 15 residues. CDR1 and CDR2 (germline): SGHRS, YFSETQ. Trimming at V came to 4 bases and at J to 3 bases, leaving 5 bases not matched to a gene. The CDR3: CASSIGQGETDTQYF. The CDR3 nucleotides read TGCGCCAGCAGCATAGGACAGGGGGAGACAGATACGCAGTATTTT.

The chain is built from TRBV4-2 and TRBJ2-7; 7 bases are shared with TRBD2. Looked up from germline, CDR1 is LGHNA and CDR2 is YNFKEQ. The CDR3 spans 18 residues. V trimming: 4 bases; J trimming: 0 bases; junction bases outside the gene matches: 15. The CDR3 DNA sequence: TGTGCCAGCAGCCCCGAACCCATAGGACTAGGCAACTCCTACGAGCAGTACTTC. This codes for CASSPEPIGLGNSYEQYF.

This clone has just one count. V is TRBV29-1 and J is TRBJ1-2; the match to TRBD1 covers 9 bases. This CDR3 comprises 12 residues. The junction had 3 bases not matched to a gene; V was cut back by 6 bases and J by 4 bases. CDR1 and CDR2 (germline): SQVTM, ANQGSEA. For the CDR3, the DNA is TGCAGCGTGGGGGGACAGGGCTATGGCTACACCTTC. Translating it yields CSVGGQGYGYTF.

The chain recombines TRBV19 with TRBJ1-2; 10 bases line up with TRBD1. Trimming removed 3 bases from V and 6 bases from J; junction bases left unmatched: 1. CDR3 length: 13 residues. CDR1 and CDR2 (germline): LNHDA, SQIVND (reference sequence). The CDR3, as DNA: TGTGCCAGTAGTATGGGGACAGGGGATGGCTACACCTTC. Translating gives CASSMGTGDGYTF. Based on the CDR3 plus reference TRBV19 and TRBJ1-2, the full variable domain is DGGITQSPKYLFRKEGQNVTLSCEQNLNHDAMYWYRQDPGQGLRLIYYSQIVNDFQKGDIAEGYSVSREKKESFPLTVTSAQKNPTAFYLCASSMGTGDGYTFGSGTRLTVV.

This clone has only one observation. The chain has TRBV2 and TRBJ1-1, with unresolved D. V dropped 5 bases and J dropped 0 bases, with 7 bases sitting between them. The germline CDR1 and CDR2 sequences are SNHLY and FYNNEI. This CDR3 has 13 amino acids. CDR3 amino acids: CASSLLMNTEAFF. Written as DNA, the CDR3 is TGTGCCAGCAGTTTACTAATGAACACTGAAGCTTTCTTT.

The chain employs TRBV7-2 and TRBJ1-6; D is perhaps TRBD1 (5 bases). Germline V gives CDR1 SGHTA, CDR2 FQGNSA. This CDR3 region has 15 residues. The ends were cut back, 5 bases at V and 9 bases at J, with 17 bases in the middle. Here the CDR3 reads CASSPGAGHRSPLHF. The CDR3 bases are TGTGCCAGCAGCCCCGGGGCGGGGCATCGTTCACCCCTCCACTTT.

This clone appeared a few times. The chain combines TRBV4-1 with TRBJ2-7; 8 nucleotides match TRBD2. This CDR3 has 15 amino acids. V dropped 0 bases and J dropped 3; count of bases not matched to a gene: 4. Germline V CDR1 and CDR2: MGHRA, YSYEKL. The CDR3 DNA reads TGCGCCAGCAGCCAAGATGCGGGGGGCTACTACGAGCAGTACTTC. Translation: CASSQDAGGYYEQYF.

The J gene is TRBJ2-2, the V gene TRBV4-3, with TRBD2 matching 9 bases. The CDR3 is 20 amino acids. Germline CDR1 and CDR2: LGHNA and YSLEER. Trimming took 0 bases from V and 2 from J; bases not matched to a gene: 13. CDR3 nucleotide sequence: TGCGCCAGCAGCCAAGAACTATCGGTACTAGCGGGTCCCAACACCGGGGAGCTGTTTTTT. Residues: CASSQELSVLAGPNTGELFF.

The chain recombines TRBV15 with TRBJ2-1, with 10 bases identical to TRBD1. Trimming cost V 1 base and J 7 bases; bases outside gene matches: 10. The CDR3 runs to 17 residues. CDR1 LNHNV and CDR2 YYDKDF come from the germline V gene (reference sequence). CDR3 nucleotide sequence: TGTGCCACCAGCAGAGCCCCGGACAGGGGGGGAGTGAATGAGCAGTTCTTC. Protein sequence: CATSRAPDRGGVNEQFF.

This clone was seen more than once but under ten times. DNA for the CDR3: TGTGCCTGGGACGAGACAGGCCTAGAAGCTTTCTTT. This codes for CAWDETGLEAFF. This chain links TRBV30 with TRBJ1-1; D is perhaps TRBD1 (6 bases). The CDR3 has 12 amino acids. The germline V gene encodes CDR1 GTSNPN and CDR2 SVGIG (reference sequence). Trimming removed 5 bases at V and 8 bases at J, with 15 bases between.

V usage is TRBV11-2 and J usage is TRBJ2-1; the match to TRBD2 covers 9 bases. Germline CDR1 and CDR2: SGHAT and FQNNGV. J was trimmed by 9 bases and V by 5 bases; bases with no gene match: 8. The CDR3 has 14 amino acids. The CDR3 DNA follows: TGTGCCAGCAGCACAGTCGCGGGAGGGCCTGAGCAGTTCTTC. Its translation is CASSTVAGGPEQFF.

The gene calls are TRBV5-1 and TRBJ2-5; tentative D call: TRBD1 (5 bases). Trimming stripped 5 bases from V and 1 base from J, with 9 bases between. Germline values: CDR1 SGHRS, CDR2 YFSETQ. The CDR3 is 13 amino acids. The CDR3 DNA sequence: TGCGCCAGCAGAACAGGCTTCCAAGAGACCCAGTACTTC. This translates into CASRTGFQETQYF.

The gene calls are TRBV7-2 and TRBJ2-7; maybe TRBD1 (7 bases). V was trimmed by 5 bases and J by 3 bases, leaving 17 bases between them. The CDR3 runs 15 residues. The germline V gene has CDR1 SGHTA and CDR2 FQGNSA. The CDR3 sequence is CASSHPGRGVYEQYF. DNA of the CDR3: TGTGCCAGCAGCCACCCGGGCAGGGGGGTCTACGAGCAGTACTTC.

The genes are TRBV5-1 and TRBJ2-7, with D possibly TRBD1 on 6 matching bases. The V gene's germline CDR1 is SGHRS and CDR2 YFSETQ. This CDR3 contains 14 residues. V lost 5 bases, J lost 4 bases, and 16 bases lay in between. CDR3 sequence: CASRQQGLLYEQYF. In DNA, the CDR3 is TGCGCCAGCAGACAACAGGGTTTGCTGTACGAGCAGTACTTC.

The chain carries TRBV27 and TRBJ2-5; D not resolved. The CDR3 has 12 amino acids. V dropped 7 bases and J dropped 7 bases, with 13 bases sitting between them. From germline, CDR1 is MNHEY and CDR2 SMNVEV (reference sequence). This chain's CDR3 is CASMGGRRTQYF. In nucleotides, the CDR3 is TGTGCCAGCATGGGTGGGCGCCGGACCCAGTACTTC.

The CDR3 nucleotides read TGTGCCAGCAGGCTGAGGTGGGACAGGGACTACGAGCAGTACTTC. Its protein is CASRLRWDRDYEQYF. This sequence joins TRBV6-1 and TRBJ2-7; 9 bases fit TRBD1. CDR1 is MNHNS and CDR2 is SASEGT in the germline V gene. Trimming removed 6 bases from V and 3 bases from J; junction bases left unmatched: 9. This CDR3 is 15 amino acids long.

This rearrangement joins TRBV10-3 to TRBJ2-7; the D gene is possibly TRBD2 (5 bases). The V gene's germline CDR1 is ENHRY and CDR2 SYGVKD. The CDR3 is 15 residues long. The V end lost 4 bases, the J end lost 5 bases, and 18 bases lay between the germline ends. CDR3 protein: CAISASLGVPNEQYF. DNA of the CDR3: TGTGCCATCAGTGCTTCCCTCGGGGTCCCCAACGAGCAGTACTTC.